The 24 T cell receptor beta chains given below trace back to one sample, sequenced in a study of beta chain features in type 1 diabetes. Sequenced material consisted of expressed TCRB transcripts (all of the isolated RNA was reverse transcribed). Profiling relied on immunoSEQ multiplex PCR, and the TCRdb table lists in-frame clones only, not all of them. The sample lists more than 110,000 clones, 6.5% to 8.5% seen once, with about 1.3% in the top ten. The sequenced material came from central memory CD4+ T cells from blood. Every receptor here comes from a woman in her 30s in good health.

This clone has more than one count but fewer than ten. V gene TRBV30 combines with J gene TRBJ2-3, with D possibly being TRBD2 (7 bases). Germline CDR1 GTSNPN, CDR2 SVGIG (reference sequence). This CDR3 has 17 residues. V was cut by 2 bases and J by 5 bases, with 23 bases left in between. The CDR3 DNA follows: TGTGCCTGGAGTCGCTCGTCTAGCGATAGGGGGGGAGATACGCAGTATTTT. It translates to CAWSRSSSDRGGDTQYF.

In its sample, this clone was seen many times. The chain uses TRBV28 and TRBJ2-1; 10 nucleotides agree with TRBD1. CDR1 MDHEN and CDR2 SYDVKM come from the germline V gene. J lost 6 bases, V lost 6 bases, and 11 bases had no gene match. The CDR3 length is 16 residues. The CDR3 is CASRGQGIPYPNEQFF. CDR3 in DNA: TGTGCCAGCAGGGGACAGGGGATACCGTATCCCAATGAGCAGTTCTTC.

The chain links TRBV6-6 to TRBJ2-4; 13 nucleotides match TRBD2. CDR3 length: 15 residues. The junction had 1 base not matched to a gene; V was cut back by 6 bases and J by 2 bases. Per the germline V gene, CDR1 is MNHNY and CDR2 is SVGAGI (reference sequence). This CDR3 reads CASRTSGRTKNIQYF. CDR3 in DNA: TGTGCCAGCAGGACTAGCGGGAGGACCAAAAACATTCAGTACTTC.

This clone showed up many times. V and J are TRBV28 and TRBJ2-2, with D tentatively TRBD2 (7 bases). The CDR3 runs 16 residues. Trimming stripped 6 bases from V and 7 bases from J, with 21 bases between. Germline values: CDR1 MDHEN, CDR2 SYDVKM. The DNA for the CDR3 is TGTGCCAGCAGGGATCGGCAGGGGACTAATAGCGGGGAGCTGTTTTTT. This translates into CASRDRQGTNSGELFF. The full variable domain, completed using reference TRBV28 and TRBJ2-2, is DVKVTQSSRYLVKRTGEKVFLECVQDMDHENMFWYRQDPGLGLRLIYFSYDVKMKEKGDIPEGYSVSREKKERFSLILESASTNQTSMYLCASRDRQGTNSGELFFGEGSRLTVL.

The chain joins TRBV11-2 to TRBJ2-1, with 11 bases identical to TRBD1. Germline CDR1 and CDR2: SGHAT and FQNNGV. V shed 6 bases and J 2 bases; nucleotides not matched to a gene: 3. The CDR3 loop spans 15 amino acids. CDR3 sequence (DNA): TGTGCCAGCAGTACGGGACAGGGGGCCTACAATGAGCAGTTCTTC. Amino acids: CASSTGQGAYNEQFF.

In this sample, this clone turned up a few times. The chain joins TRBV5-4 to TRBJ2-5, with 11 positions matching TRBD1. The DNA end is a closer match to TRBJ2-7, so the J assignment may be wrong. This CDR3 region has 15 residues. CDR1 and CDR2 from the germline V gene are SGHNT and YYREEE (reference sequence). This chain's CDR3 is CASSIRTGGRYEQYF. The DNA for the CDR3 is TGTGCCAGCAGCATTCGGACAGGGGGCAGGTACGAGCAGTACTTC.

This clone was counted at least ten times. The CDR3 region has the DNA TGTGCCAGCAGCTTGGGGGCTAGCACAGATACGCAGTATTTT. As protein: CASSLGASTDTQYF. The rearrangement links TRBV5-8 to TRBJ2-3; D is undetermined. This CDR3 comprises 14 residues. Trimming took off 0 bases at V and 0 bases at J, with 5 bases between the two ends. Per germline, CDR1 SGHTS and CDR2 YDEGEE.

This clone has more than one count but fewer than ten. The V call is TRBV30, the J call TRBJ1-5; D remains ambiguous. The V end lost 5 bases, the J end lost 4 bases, and 27 bases lay between the germline ends. The CDR3 covers 18 residues. CDR1 GTSNPN and CDR2 SVGIG come from the germline V gene (reference sequence). In nucleotides, the CDR3 is TGTGCCTGGCCCCTCGGGGTATACGCGAAAGCATTAAATCAGCCCCAGCATTTT. Protein sequence: CAWPLGVYAKALNQPQHF.

The table lists this clone with a few counts. J is TRBJ2-7 and V is TRBV5-1, with TRBD1 matching over 11 bases. Germline-derived CDR1 and CDR2 are SGHRS and YFSETQ. The CDR3 length is 16 residues. After removal of 5 bases from V and 6 bases from J, the junction contained 13 bases not matched to a gene. The CDR3 spells CASRQGQGERLGEQYF. CDR3 DNA: TGCGCCAGCAGGCAGGGACAGGGGGAACGGCTGGGCGAGCAGTACTTC. The complete variable domain, with remaining parts taken from reference TRBV5-1 and TRBJ2-7, reads KAGVTQTPRYLIKTRGQQVTLSCSPISGHRSVSWYQQTPGQGLQFLFEYFSETQRNKGNFPGRFSGRQFSNSRSEMNVSTLELGDSALYLCASRQGQGERLGEQYFGPGTRLTVT.

This clone was counted many times. J is TRBJ2-4 and V is TRBV15, with D maybe TRBD2 (6 bases). Trimming took 6 bases from V and 4 from J, leaving 22 bases between them. Germline assignment: CDR1 LNHNV and CDR2 YYDKDF (reference sequence). This CDR3 is 17 amino acids long. The CDR3 spells CATSLERVGGSKNIQYF. The CDR3 nucleotides are TGTGCCACCAGTCTTGAGCGGGTTGGTGGTTCTAAAAACATTCAGTACTTC.

This clone was picked up many times. This chain uses TRBV5-1 with TRBJ2-1; the match to TRBD2 covers 10 bases. The CDR3 is made up of 15 amino acids. After removal of 7 bases from V and 6 bases from J, the junction contained 10 bases not matched to a gene. Germline CDR1 is SGHRS and CDR2 is YFSETQ. The CDR3 region is CASGGSGRAINEQFF. As DNA, the CDR3 is TGCGCCAGCGGCGGGAGCGGGAGGGCCATCAATGAGCAGTTCTTC.

This chain joins TRBV25-1 and TRBJ2-5; 7 nucleotides align to TRBD2. CDR1 and CDR2 from the germline V gene are MGHDK and SYGVNS. With V trimmed by 8 bases and J by 0 bases, 3 bases remained unmatched. The CDR3 has 13 residues. This chain's CDR3 is CASGGSYQETQYF. In nucleotides, the CDR3 is TGTGCCAGCGGCGGGAGTTACCAAGAGACCCAGTACTTC.

The chain joins TRBV19 to TRBJ2-2, with 11 bases fitting TRBD2. Germline lookup yields CDR1 LNHDA and CDR2 SQIVND (reference sequence). V dropped 2 bases and J dropped 4; count of bases not matched to a gene: 3. CDR3 length: 16 residues. This CDR3 reads CASSINSGRATGELFF. The CDR3 bases are TGTGCCAGTAGTATAAATAGCGGGAGGGCCACCGGGGAGCTGTTTTTT.

The genes are TRBV15 and TRBJ1-1; 7 bases align to TRBD1. Germline-derived CDR1 and CDR2 are LNHNV and YYDKDF (reference sequence). The CDR3 totals 13 residues. J lost 9 bases, V lost 5 bases, and 9 bases had no gene match. The CDR3 nucleotides read TGTGCCACCAGCCAAAGACAGGGTAAAAAAGCTTTCTTT. It is translated as CATSQRQGKKAFF.

The rearrangement uses TRBV30 and TRBJ2-5; tentative D call: TRBD2 (6 bases). Trimming shortened V by 4 bases and J by 1 base, and 19 bases separated the two germline ends. CDR3 size: 16 residues. The germline V gene has CDR1 GTSNPN and CDR2 SVGIG (reference sequence). DNA of the CDR3: TGTGCCTGGAAGGACCAAGTAAATAGCGGCCAAGAGACCCAGTACTTC. The encoded protein is CAWKDQVNSGQETQYF.

In its sample, this clone was seen a few times. The rearrangement uses TRBV7-2 and TRBJ1-2; 11 bases map to TRBD1. Trimming removed 4 bases from V and 8 bases from J; junction bases left unmatched: 9. Germline V CDR1 and CDR2: SGHTA, FQGNSA. This CDR3 region has 15 residues. CDR3 sequence reads: CASSSGQGGIKGYTF. The CDR3 nucleotides are TGTGCCAGCAGCTCGGGACAGGGGGGGATAAAGGGCTACACCTTC. Together with reference TRBV7-2 and TRBJ1-2, the CDR3 gives the full variable domain: GAGVSQSPSNKVTEKGKDVELRCDPISGHTALYWYRQSLGQGLEFLIYFQGNSAPDKSGLPSDRFSAERTGGSVSTLTIQRTQQEDSAVYLCASSSGQGGIKGYTFGSGTRLTVV.

In its sample, this clone was seen a few times. The rearrangement joins TRBV28 to TRBJ2-7; 7 nucleotides line up with TRBD1. V was clipped by 1 base and J by 1 base; unmatched bases: 10. Germline V gene data show CDR1 as MDHEN and CDR2 as SYDVKM. The CDR3 consists of 17 residues. The CDR3 protein is CASSLLSKGASSYEQYF. The CDR3 nucleotides read TGTGCCAGCAGTTTATTGTCCAAGGGGGCCTCTTCCTACGAGCAGTACTTC.

CDR3 sequence reads: CATSRRERETQYF. The CDR3 DNA reads TGTGCCACCAGCAGACGGGAGAGGGAGACCCAGTACTTC. The rearrangement uses TRBV15 and TRBJ2-5; D perhaps matches TRBD2 (6 bases). Germline CDR1 is LNHNV and CDR2 is YYDKDF (reference sequence). V lost 2 bases, J lost 5 bases, and 9 bases lay in between. This CDR3 is built from 13 residues.

The rearrangement joins TRBV7-3 to TRBJ2-7; 7 bases match TRBD1. The CDR3 spans 12 residues. Germline V gene lookup returns CDR1 SGHTA and CDR2 FQGTGA. V was pared by 5 bases and J by 4 bases, with 2 bases of the junction left unmatched. This CDR3 is CASSQQGYEQYF. Written as DNA, the CDR3 is TGTGCCAGCAGCCAACAGGGGTACGAGCAGTACTTC.

This clone was detected ten times or more. V is TRBV7-9 and J is TRBJ2-1; TRBD1 might be the D (6 bases). The V gene's germline CDR1 is SEHNR and CDR2 FQNEAQ (reference sequence). This CDR3 contains 14 residues. Trimming took 5 bases from V and 6 from J, leaving 14 bases between them. The CDR3 DNA sequence: TGTGCCAGCAGCACATCAACAGGGTTCAATGAGCAGTTCTTC. Translating it yields CASSTSTGFNEQFF.

The rearrangement joins TRBV2 to TRBJ2-5; the match to TRBD1 covers 9 bases. The CDR3 length is 15 residues. Trimming at V came to 3 bases and at J to 9 bases, leaving 11 bases not matched to a gene. The germline CDR1 and CDR2 sequences are SNHLY and FYNNEI. CDR3 sequence (DNA): TGTGCCAGCAGTGAGCTGGGACAGGGATCTGTGGCCCAGTACTTC. The encoded protein is CASSELGQGSVAQYF.

The CDR3 loop reads CASSLTSPGELFF. CDR3 nucleotide sequence: TGTGCCAGCAGCTTGACTAGCCCCGGGGAGCTGTTTTTT. This chain joins TRBV7-3 and TRBJ2-2, with 7 nucleotides matching TRBD2. Trimming took 3 bases from V and 6 from J; bases not matched to a gene: 1. This CDR3 spans 13 amino acids. Germline-derived CDR1 and CDR2 are SGHTA and FQGTGA. The full variable domain, completed using reference TRBV7-3 and TRBJ2-2, is GAGVSQTPSNKVTEKGKYVELRCDPISGHTALYWYRQSLGQGPEFLIYFQGTGAADDSGLPNDRFFAVRPEGSVSTLKIQRTERGDSAVYLCASSLTSPGELFFGEGSRLTVL.

This clone was found once. This CDR3 is CASSYGGRLGNYGYTF. CDR3 DNA: TGTGCCAGCAGCTACGGGGGGAGGCTAGGCAACTATGGCTACACCTTC. The gene calls are TRBV5-6 and TRBJ1-2, with D possibly TRBD1 on 5 matching bases. Germline CDR1 is SGHDT and CDR2 is YYEEEE. There are 16 residues in the CDR3. Trimming took 3 bases from V and 2 from J, leaving 17 bases between them.

This clone was counted between two and nine times. This sequence joins TRBV4-2 and TRBJ1-2; no reliable D call. CDR1 and CDR2 from the germline V gene are LGHNA and YNFKEQ. Between the trimmed V and J ends, which lost 5 bases and 8 bases, there was a span of 9 bases. This CDR3 has 11 residues. The CDR3 nucleotides read TGTGCCAGCAGCAGAGCCGGGGGCTACACCTTC. Its protein product is CASSRAGGYTF.